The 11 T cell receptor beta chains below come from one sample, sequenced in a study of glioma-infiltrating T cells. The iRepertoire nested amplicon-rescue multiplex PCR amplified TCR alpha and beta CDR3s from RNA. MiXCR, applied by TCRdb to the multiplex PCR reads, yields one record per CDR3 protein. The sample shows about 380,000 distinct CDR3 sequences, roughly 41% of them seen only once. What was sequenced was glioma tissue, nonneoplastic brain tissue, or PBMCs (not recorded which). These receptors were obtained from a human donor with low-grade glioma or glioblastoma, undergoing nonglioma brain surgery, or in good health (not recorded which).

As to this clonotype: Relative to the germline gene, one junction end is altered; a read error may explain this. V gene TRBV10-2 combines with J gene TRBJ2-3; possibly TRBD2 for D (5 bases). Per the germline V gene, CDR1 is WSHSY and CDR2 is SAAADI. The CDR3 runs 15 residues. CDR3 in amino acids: CAISQTRGIADTQYF. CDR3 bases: TGTGCCATCAGCCAAACTAGAGGGATTGCAGATACGCAGTATTTT.

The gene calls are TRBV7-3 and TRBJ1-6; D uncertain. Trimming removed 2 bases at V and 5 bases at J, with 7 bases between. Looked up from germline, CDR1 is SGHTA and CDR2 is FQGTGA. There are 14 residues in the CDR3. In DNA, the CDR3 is TGTGCCAGCAGCTTAGAACGAAATAATTCACCCCTCCACTTT. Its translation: CASSLERNNSPLHF.

CDR3 nucleotides: TGCAGTGCTCCTTGGACAGAAGATAGCAATCAGACCGAGCATTTT. It specifies CSAPWTEDSNQTEHF. V and J are TRBV20-1 and TRBJ1-5, with D tentatively TRBD1 (6 bases). The CDR3 spans 15 residues. Germline assignment: CDR1 DFQATT and CDR2 SNEGSKA (reference sequence). Trimming removed 5 bases at V and 14 bases at J, with 28 bases between.

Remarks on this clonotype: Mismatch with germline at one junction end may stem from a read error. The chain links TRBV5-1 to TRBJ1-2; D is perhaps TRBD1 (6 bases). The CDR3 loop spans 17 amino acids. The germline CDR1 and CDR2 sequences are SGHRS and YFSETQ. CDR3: CASSLVVGGPQTDGYTF. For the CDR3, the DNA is TGTGCCAGCAGCTTGGTAGTTGGGGGGCCGCAGACCGATGGCTACACCTTC. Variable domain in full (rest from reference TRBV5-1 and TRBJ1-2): KAGVTQTPRYLIKTRGQQVTLSCSPISGHRSVSWYQQTPGQGLQFLFEYFSETQRNKGNFPGRFSGRQFSNSRSEMNVSTLELGDSALYLCASSLVVGGPQTDGYTFGSGTRLTVV.

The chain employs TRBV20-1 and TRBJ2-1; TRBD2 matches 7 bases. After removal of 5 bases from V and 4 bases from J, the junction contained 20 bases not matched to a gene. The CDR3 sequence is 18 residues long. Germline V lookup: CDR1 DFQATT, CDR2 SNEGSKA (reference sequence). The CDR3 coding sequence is TGCAGTGCTTCAAGATATCACGCGTGGGAGGGCCGATACAATGAGCAGTTCTTC. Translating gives CSASRYHAWEGRYNEQFF.

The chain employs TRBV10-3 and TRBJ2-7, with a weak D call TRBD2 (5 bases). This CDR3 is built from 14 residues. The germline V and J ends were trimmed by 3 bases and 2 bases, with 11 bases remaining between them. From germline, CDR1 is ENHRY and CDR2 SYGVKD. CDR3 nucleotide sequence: TGTGCCATCAGTGAATCGCTAGCCCCCTACGAGCAGTACTTC. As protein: CAISESLAPYEQYF.

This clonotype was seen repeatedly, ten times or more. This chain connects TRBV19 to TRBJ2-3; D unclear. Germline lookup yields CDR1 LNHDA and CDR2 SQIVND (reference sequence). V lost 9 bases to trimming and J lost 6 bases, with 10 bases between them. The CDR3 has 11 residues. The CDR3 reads CASSIGDTQYF. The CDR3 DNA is TGTGCCAGCTCGATAGGCGATACGCAGTATTTT.

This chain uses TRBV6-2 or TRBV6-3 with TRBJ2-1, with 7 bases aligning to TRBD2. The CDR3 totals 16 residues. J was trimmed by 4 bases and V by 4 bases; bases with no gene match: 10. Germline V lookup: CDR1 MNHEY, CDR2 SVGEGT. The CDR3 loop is CASSCSPAGEYNEQFF. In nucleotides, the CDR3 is TGTGCCAGCAGTTGCTCGCCTGCGGGAGAGTACAATGAGCAGTTCTTC.

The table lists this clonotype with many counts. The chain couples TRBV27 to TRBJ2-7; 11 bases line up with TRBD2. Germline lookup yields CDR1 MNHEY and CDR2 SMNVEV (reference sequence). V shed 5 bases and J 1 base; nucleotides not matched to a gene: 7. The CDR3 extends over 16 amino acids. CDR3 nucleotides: TGTGCCAGCAGTATCCTTCTAGCGGGAGGTTCCTACGAGCAGTACTTC. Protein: CASSILLAGGSYEQYF.

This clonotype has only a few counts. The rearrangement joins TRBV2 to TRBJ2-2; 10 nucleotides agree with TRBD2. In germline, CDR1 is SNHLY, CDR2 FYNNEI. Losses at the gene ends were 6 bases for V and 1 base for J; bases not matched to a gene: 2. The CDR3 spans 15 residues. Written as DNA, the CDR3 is TGTGCCAGCAGCCGACTAGCGGGGAACACCGGGGAGCTGTTTTTT. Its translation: CASSRLAGNTGELFF.

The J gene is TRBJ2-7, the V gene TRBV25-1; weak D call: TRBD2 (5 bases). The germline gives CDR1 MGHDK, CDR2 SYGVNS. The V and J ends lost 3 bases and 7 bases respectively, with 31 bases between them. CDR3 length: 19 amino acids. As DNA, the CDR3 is TGTGCCAGCAGTGACCCAATTAAGAGGGAAAGTAGCTCCTACAATGAGCAGTACTTC. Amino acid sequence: CASSDPIKRESSSYNEQYF.